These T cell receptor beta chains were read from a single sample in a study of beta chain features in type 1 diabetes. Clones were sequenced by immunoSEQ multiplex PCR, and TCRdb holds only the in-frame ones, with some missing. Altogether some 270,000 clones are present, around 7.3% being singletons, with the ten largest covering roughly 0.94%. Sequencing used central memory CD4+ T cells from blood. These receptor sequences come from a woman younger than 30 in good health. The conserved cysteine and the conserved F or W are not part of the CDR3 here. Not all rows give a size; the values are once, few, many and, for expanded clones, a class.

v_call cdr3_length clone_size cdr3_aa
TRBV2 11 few ASSDRGSQPQH
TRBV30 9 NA AWSVKGLQY
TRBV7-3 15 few ASSPPSGTSGNYEQY
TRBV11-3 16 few ASSPGLAGAQLGDEQF
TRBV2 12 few ASSEQGRHQPQH
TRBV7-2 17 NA ASSYPPPGLARSYNEQF
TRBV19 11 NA ASRGMGDTEAF
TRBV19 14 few ASSPQAGGRYNEQF
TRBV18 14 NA ASSSGDSGVYNEQF
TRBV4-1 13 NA ASSQERLAGDTQY
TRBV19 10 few ASRLGNQPQH
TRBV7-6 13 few ASSFRLGAYNEQF
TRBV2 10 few ASSLSGRDYT
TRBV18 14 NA ASSPPTGTDNQPQH
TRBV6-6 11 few ASRGLGANVLT
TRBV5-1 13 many ASSLAVGTGTTQY
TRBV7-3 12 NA ASSGGGGNTEAF
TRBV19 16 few ASSPGSADGVYQETQY
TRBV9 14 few ASSVTSTGMNTEAF
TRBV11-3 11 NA ASSSGAAGEQF
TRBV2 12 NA ASSPGGGNTEAF
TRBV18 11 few ASSRNSYNEQF
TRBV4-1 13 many ASSQADRLTDTQY
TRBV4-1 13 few ASSQVWTGQQPQH
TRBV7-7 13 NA ASSSYRGPNNEQF
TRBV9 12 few ASSPDSWGYGYT
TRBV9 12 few ASSPRTDLDTQY
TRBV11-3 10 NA ASARGDYEQY
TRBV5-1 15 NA ASSPHYGGTGRYEQY
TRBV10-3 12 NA ASQEGAAVLVAL
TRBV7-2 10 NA ASSSFFYEQY
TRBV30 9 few AWTTGRKQY
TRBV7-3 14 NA ASSLKAGVLGTEAF
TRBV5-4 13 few ASSLYGSSNEKLF
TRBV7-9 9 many ASSLQDIQY
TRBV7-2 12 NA ASSSRTSGDEQF
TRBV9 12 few ASSVRGQGNTIY
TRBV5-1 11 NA ASATRTGEKLF
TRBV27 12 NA ASSPKTGSYEQY
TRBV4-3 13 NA ASSLSGQLEETQY
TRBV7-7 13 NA ASSETSNPADTQY
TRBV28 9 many ASSPIGPLH
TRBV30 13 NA AWSTTTGGNSPLH
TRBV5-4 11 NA ASSRRFQEKLF
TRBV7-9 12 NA ATGRTGDHQPQH
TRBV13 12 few ASTLTGGAYEQY